The present entry profiles one TCR beta chain with its context. This entry belongs to a study of blood T cell repertoires in COVID-19. Study-level information: Some COVID-19 samples were acute and others convalescent; all came from the United States, Italy and Spain. T cells, B-cell-depleted T cells, or PBMCs supplied cDNA or gDNA.

Participants spanned ages about 18 to 90 years and resided in 24 US areas. The protocol was immunoSEQ multiplex PCR, while the TCRdb copy is restricted to in-frame clones and leaves out a portion. Of 200,000 or so clones in the sample, about 90% were seen once. Trimming cost V 8 bases and J 6 bases; bases outside gene matches: 12. The CDR3 sequence is 16 residues long. Germline CDR1 and CDR2: SGHAT and FQNNGV. Sequencing used PBMCs or T cells enriched from blood (not recorded which). This receptor was obtained from a woman aged 18-29 years who had recovered from COVID-19. The V call is TRBV11-2, the J call TRBJ2-1; 11 bases line up with TRBD1. CDR3 coding DNA: TGTGCCAGCGCCCTTCTTGGACAGGGGGCCCGCAATGAGCAGTTCTTC. This gives the protein CASALLGQGARNEQFF. Variable domain in full (rest from reference TRBV11-2 and TRBJ2-1): EAGVAQSPRYKIIEKRQSVAFWCNPISGHATLYWYQQILGQGPKLLIQFQNNGVVDDSQLPKDRFSAERLKGVDSTLKIQPAKLEDSAVYLCASALLGQGARNEQFFGPGTRLTVL.